The 15 T cell receptor beta chains listed next were all sequenced from one sample in a study of radiotherapy plus CTLA-4 blockade in lung cancer. This table comes from immunoSEQ multiplex PCR, and its TCRdb copy is limited to in-frame clones, with some not included. The table has about 51,000 clones, more than 75% seen once. The specimen was peripheral blood, collected from a patient treated with radiotherapy plus ipilimumab. These receptors all stem from a human donor with non-small cell lung cancer who had a complete response to radiotherapy plus ipilimumab.

Within the sample, this clone is medium-sized. The chain employs TRBV4-1 and TRBJ1-1, with D maybe TRBD1 (6 bases). CDR1 is MGHRA, CDR2 YSYEKL, per germline. CDR3 length: 15 amino acids. V lost 0 bases and J lost 2, with 10 bases in between. CDR3 amino acids: CASSQDGGSNTEAFF. In DNA form, the CDR3 reads TGCGCCAGCAGCCAAGATGGGGGCTCCAACACTGAAGCTTTCTTT.

This clone appeared a few times. This chain uses TRBV19 with TRBJ1-1, with TRBD1 as a possible D gene (6 bases). V lost 3 bases and J 0 bases, leaving 17 bases between the germline ends. The CDR3 spans 17 residues. The germline gives CDR1 LNHDA, CDR2 SQIVND (reference sequence). The CDR3 sequence: CASSILTGGLMNTEAFF. The DNA for the CDR3 is TGTGCCAGTAGTATCCTGACAGGCGGACTTATGAACACTGAAGCTTTCTTT.

This chain's CDR3 is CASSTGQGWQPQHF. In DNA form, the CDR3 reads TGTGCCAGCAGCACAGGACAGGGCTGGCAGCCCCAGCATTTT. The V and J genes are TRBV7-9 and TRBJ1-5, with TRBD1 matching 8 bases. The trim removed 5 bases at V and 7 bases at J, leaving 7 bases unmatched. The CDR3 is 14 residues long. CDR1 and CDR2 (germline): SEHNR, FQNEAQ (reference sequence). Full variable domain (rest looked up from reference TRBV7-9 and TRBJ1-5): DTGVSQNPRHKITKRGQNVTFRCDPISEHNRLYWYRQTLGQGPEFLTYFQNEAQLEKSRLLSDRFSAERPKGSFSTLEIQRTEQGDSAMYLCASSTGQGWQPQHFGDGTRLSIL.

The chain joins TRBV28 to TRBJ2-5, with TRBD1 identical over 9 bases. The CDR3 is made up of 17 amino acids. CDR1 and CDR2 from the germline V gene are MDHEN and SYDVKM. The junction had 7 bases not matched to a gene; V was cut back by 2 bases and J by 0 bases. CDR3 protein: CASSLTLQGANQETQYF. CDR3 sequence (DNA): TGTGCCAGCAGTTTAACCCTACAGGGGGCGAACCAAGAGACCCAGTACTTC.

The chain recombines TRBV2 with TRBJ1-6; D unresolved. V lost 4 bases, J lost 7 bases, and 14 bases lay in between. Germline CDR1 is SNHLY and CDR2 is FYNNEI. The CDR3 length is 15 residues. In DNA form, the CDR3 reads TGTGCCAGCAGTGTGGAAGGGCGGGTGAATTCACCCCTCCACTTT. Its translation: CASSVEGRVNSPLHF.

About this clone: The junction does not match germline at one end; this may be a read error. V gene TRBV5-4 combines with J gene TRBJ2-5; 12 positions match TRBD2. The CDR3 sequence is 17 residues long. The germline gives CDR1 SGHNT, CDR2 YYREEE (reference sequence). The CDR3 DNA reads TGTGCCAGCAGCGGAGGACTAGCGGGATCGCTCCAAGCGACCCAGTACTTC. Translating gives CASSGGLAGSLQATQYF.

The chain joins TRBV10-3 to TRBJ2-3, with 7 nucleotides matching TRBD2. CDR3 length equals 15 residues. The trim removed 10 bases at V and 8 bases at J, leaving 18 bases unmatched. Germline V gene lookup returns CDR1 ENHRY and CDR2 SYGVKD. The CDR3 sequence: CATRESAGWEGTQYF. The CDR3 nucleotides read TGTGCCACCAGGGAAAGTGCGGGGTGGGAGGGTACGCAGTATTTT.

The sample holds one count of this clone. V is TRBV30 and J is TRBJ1-1, with D possibly matching TRBD1 (5 bases). Germline-derived CDR1 and CDR2 are GTSNPN and SVGIG (reference sequence). Deletions cut 8 bases from V and 1 base from J, with 14 bases between. This CDR3 is 13 amino acids long. DNA of the CDR3: TGTGCCGCCGCAGGGTGGGAGAACACTGAAGCTTTCTTT. Residues: CAAAGWENTEAFF.

The chain has TRBV2 and TRBJ1-6; 8 positions agree with TRBD1. CDR1 and CDR2 (germline): SNHLY, FYNNEI. The V gene end was trimmed by 4 bases and the J gene end by 11 bases; junction bases not matched to a gene: 7. This CDR3 is built from 14 residues. The CDR3 nucleotides are TGTGCCAGCAGTGCCAGGGGGCTGGCGGCACCCCTCCACTTT. Amino acid sequence: CASSARGLAAPLHF.

The sample holds one count of this clone. The chain couples TRBV10-3 to TRBJ1-1, with D uncertain. The CDR3 consists of 15 residues. With 2 bases removed from V and 0 bases from J, the gap between germline ends came to 10 bases. The germline V gene has CDR1 ENHRY and CDR2 SYGVKD. The CDR3 DNA reads TGTGCCATCAGTGAGAACCCTATTTTGAACACTGAAGCTTTCTTT. Residues: CAISENPILNTEAFF.

The chain carries TRBV10-3 and TRBJ2-7; no clear D. The length of the CDR3 is 14 residues. CDR1 and CDR2 from the germline V gene are ENHRY and SYGVKD. V lost 3 bases, J lost 4 bases, and 13 bases lay in between. The CDR3: CAISDFDSSYEQYV. The CDR3 coding sequence is TGTGCCATCAGTGATTTCGACTCCTCATACGAGCAGTACGTC.

The DNA of the CDR3 is TGTGCCAGCAGCGTAGAACCCGGGACAGTCTATGGCTACACCTTC. Residues: CASSVEPGTVYGYTF. J is TRBJ1-2 and V is TRBV9; 7 bases align to TRBD1. With 0 bases clipped from V and 4 bases from J, the junction kept 6 bases outside the gene matches. Germline lookup yields CDR1 SGDLS and CDR2 YYNGEE. The CDR3 has 15 amino acids.

V usage is TRBV18 and J usage is TRBJ1-2, with D unresolved. Germline CDR1 KGHSH, CDR2 LQKENI. V was clipped by 1 base and J by 4 bases, with 13 bases between them. The CDR3 consists of 15 residues. CDR3 bases: TGTGCCAGCTCACCACGAACAGATGGGTCCTATGGCTACACCTTC. Translation gives CASSPRTDGSYGYTF.

This clone has more than one count but fewer than ten. The V and J genes are TRBV19 and TRBJ2-5, with D unclear. Trimming removed 4 bases at V and 0 bases at J, with 6 bases between. The CDR3 extends over 13 amino acids. Germline V CDR1 and CDR2: LNHDA, SQIVND (reference sequence). CDR3 in amino acids: CASSTNNQETQYF. CDR3 DNA sequence: TGTGCCAGTAGTACGAACAACCAAGAGACCCAGTACTTC. The whole variable domain, remainder taken from reference TRBV19 and TRBJ2-5, is DGGITQSPKYLFRKEGQNVTLSCEQNLNHDAMYWYRQDPGQGLRLIYYSQIVNDFQKGDIAEGYSVSREKKESFPLTVTSAQKNPTAFYLCASSTNNQETQYFGPGTRLLVL.

The V gene is TRBV5-1, the J gene TRBJ1-1; D uncertain. The germline V gene has CDR1 SGHRS and CDR2 YFSETQ. The V end was cut by 0 bases, the J end by 1 base, with 7 bases between. This CDR3 spans 14 amino acids. CDR3 in amino acids: CASSLARGNTEAFF. CDR3 nucleotides: TGCGCCAGCAGCTTGGCTCGGGGGAACACTGAAGCTTTCTTT.